This TCR beta chain was sequenced in a study of Graves' ophthalmopathy and Graves' hyperthyroidism (dated by TCRdb to 2016 to 2018). In the study overall: A patient counted as having stable hyperthyroidism if there was no progression to ophthalmopathy within 18 months of follow-up. The study used TCR beta repertoire signatures to distinguish Graves' ophthalmopathy from Graves' hyperthyroidism and to predict progression to ophthalmopathy. In total, around 130 blood samples were TCR-sequenced: 40 to 45 ophthalmopathy, some 80 hyperthyroidism and roughly 17 hyperthyroidism-to-ophthalmopathy patients. To explore V-J signatures that distinguish ophthalmopathy from hyperthyroidism, a discovery set of around 100 patients was enrolled, made up of under 50 with ophthalmopathy and 57 with stable hyperthyroidism. An independent validation cohort was composed of fewer than 20 hyperthyroidism patients and around 16 patients who later progressed from hyperthyroidism to ophthalmopathy. In more than five hyperthyroidism patients, the T-cell repertoires found in thyroid tissue were compared with those found in blood. Following sampling, methimazole starting at 30 mg daily was administered to hyperthyroidism patients, and high-dose intravenous methylprednisolone was administered to ophthalmopathy patients. Results and caveats for the whole study, not just this receptor: No statistical method was used to set the sample size in advance, and the investigators knew which group each participant was assigned to. The 13-signature model separated ophthalmopathy from stable hyperthyroidism with approximately 88% sensitivity and about 84% specificity in cross-validation, and 80%/75% in the test set. Most of the expanded thyroid clonotypes with a frequency above 0.001 were also detected in blood, and it was suggested that the thyroid immune response may be reflected by blood repertoires. In validation, the model predicted ophthalmopathy progression with less than 71% sensitivity and 72.22% specificity; approximately 12 predicted patients were CT-confirmed with GO in a median of around 6 months.

This clonotype occurred many times. Its antigen has not been determined. Per-nucleotide qualities are absent, and no much larger clonotype sits a single base away. For repertoire sequencing, TCR beta CDR3 regions were amplified from RNA transcripts. The first round was an RT-PCR using HTBI primers with the Qiagen OneStep RT-PCR kit, and this first round was followed by a second-round multiplex PCR, then size selection and purification. Libraries were sequenced paired-end with 100 bp reads on an Illumina HiSeq2000. In the source study's methods: SOAPnuke was used to process the reads, throwing out any read that had adapters, had uncalled bases, had a mean Phred below 15, or lacked an exact constant-primer or identifier match. High-quality paired reads were merged with COPE v1.2.5. Each unique nucleotide sequence was treated as a clonotype, and MiTCR v1.1 was used to align the clonotypes to the IMGT TRB V, D and J references. The analysis was limited to V-J combinations with a frequency above 0.0001, which together covered 99.2% of the repertoires. For each V-J combination, a TCR clonal expansion and chaos score was defined as the ratio of F50 clonal expansion to chaos observed in the TCRdist matrix. Welch's t-statistics and random forest were used to reduce the features to 10 to 15 V-J combinations, which were then used as input to a naive Bayes classifier. Thyroid-blood repertoire similarity was quantified with the Morisita-Horn index. The raw public data were reprocessed by TCRdb itself: fastp quality trimming at Q25, MiXCR clonotype calling, in-frame beta chains only. A single entry per CDR3 protein holds the most common genes and DNA from its merged rows. TCRdb's processing, not the authors' own work, is the source of the V and J calls. This sample has around 1,200,000 distinct CDR3 sequences in its table, and about two fifths of those were observed once. Around 10% of the sample comes from the top ten.

CDR1 SEHNR and CDR2 FQNEAQ were looked up in the germline V gene (reference sequence). Relative to germline, V is 3 bases shorter and J is 0 bases shorter, with 8 bases between their ends. The CDR3 holds 14 amino acids from the cysteine to the phenylalanine. The CDR3 DNA has 42 bases and is translated from base 1. Patients with hyperthyroidism were aged 18 to 65 years, had been newly diagnosed, and had a disease duration of less than 2 months. Anyone with other autoimmune diseases, uncontrolled infections, pregnancy or lactation was excluded from the study. Diagnosis relied on clinical symptoms, serum thyroxine, TRAb, thyroid ultrasound and orbital computed tomography. Total RNA was extracted using Trizol reagent, and RNA quality was checked on an Agilent 2100 Bioanalyzer.

Recombination linked TRBV7-9 to TRBJ2-5; 5 matching bases give a weak D call of TRBD1. This receptor was obtained from an adult man with Graves' hyperthyroidism. The sample consisted of peripheral blood or thyroid tissue (not recorded which). For the CDR3, the sequence is CASSFRQNQETQYF. The DNA is TGTGCCAGCAGCTTTAGACAGAACCAAGAGACCCAGTACTTC.